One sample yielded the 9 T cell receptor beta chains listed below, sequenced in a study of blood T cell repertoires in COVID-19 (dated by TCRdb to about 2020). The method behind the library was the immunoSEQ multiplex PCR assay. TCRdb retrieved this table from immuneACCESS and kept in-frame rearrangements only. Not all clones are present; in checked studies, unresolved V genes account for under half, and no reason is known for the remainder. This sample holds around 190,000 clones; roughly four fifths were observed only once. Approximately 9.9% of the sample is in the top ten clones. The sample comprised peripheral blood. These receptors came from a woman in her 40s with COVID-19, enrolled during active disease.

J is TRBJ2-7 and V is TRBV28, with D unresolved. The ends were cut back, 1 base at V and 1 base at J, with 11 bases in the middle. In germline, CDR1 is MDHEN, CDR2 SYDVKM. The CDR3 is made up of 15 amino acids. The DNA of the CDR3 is TGTGCCAGCAGTTTATTCCCACAGTCATCCTACGAGCAGTACTTC. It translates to CASSLFPQSSYEQYF.

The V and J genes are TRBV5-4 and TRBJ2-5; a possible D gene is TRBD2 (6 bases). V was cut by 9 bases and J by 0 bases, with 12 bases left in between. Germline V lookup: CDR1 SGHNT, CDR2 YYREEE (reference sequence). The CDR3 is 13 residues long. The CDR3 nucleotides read TGTGCCACCTCGATAGCGGACCAAGAGACCCAGTACTTC. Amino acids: CATSIADQETQYF.

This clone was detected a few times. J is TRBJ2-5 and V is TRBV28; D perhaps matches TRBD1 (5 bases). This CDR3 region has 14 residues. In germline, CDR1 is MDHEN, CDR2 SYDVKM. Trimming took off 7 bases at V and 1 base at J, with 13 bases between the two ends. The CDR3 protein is CASTLRGFQETQYF. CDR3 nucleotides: TGTGCCAGCACCCTAAGGGGCTTCCAAGAGACCCAGTACTTC. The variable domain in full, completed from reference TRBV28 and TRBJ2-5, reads DVKVTQSSRYLVKRTGEKVFLECVQDMDHENMFWYRQDPGLGLRLIYFSYDVKMKEKGDIPEGYSVSREKKERFSLILESASTNQTSMYLCASTLRGFQETQYFGPGTRLLVL.

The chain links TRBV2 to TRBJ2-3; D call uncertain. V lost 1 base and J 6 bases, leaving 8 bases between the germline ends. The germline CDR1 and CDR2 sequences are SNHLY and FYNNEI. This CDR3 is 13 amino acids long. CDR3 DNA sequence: TGTGCCAGCAGTGAAGGGAGTCCCGATACGCAGTATTTT. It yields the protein CASSEGSPDTQYF.

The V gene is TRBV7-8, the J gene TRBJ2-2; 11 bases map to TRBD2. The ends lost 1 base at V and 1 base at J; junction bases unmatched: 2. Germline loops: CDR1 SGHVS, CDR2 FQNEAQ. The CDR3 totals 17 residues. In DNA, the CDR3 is TGTGCCAGCAGCTTAGTACTAGCGGGGGAGAACACCGGGGAGCTGTTTTTT. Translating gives CASSLVLAGENTGELFF.

This chain's CDR3 is CASSPVAGGGNEQFF. As DNA, the CDR3 is TGTGCCAGCAGCCCCGTAGCGGGGGGAGGTAATGAGCAGTTCTTC. The chain is built from TRBV5-4 and TRBJ2-1; 10 bases map to TRBD2. Per germline, CDR1 SGHNT and CDR2 YYREEE (reference sequence). V shed 4 bases and J 7 bases; nucleotides not matched to a gene: 8. This CDR3 has 15 amino acids.

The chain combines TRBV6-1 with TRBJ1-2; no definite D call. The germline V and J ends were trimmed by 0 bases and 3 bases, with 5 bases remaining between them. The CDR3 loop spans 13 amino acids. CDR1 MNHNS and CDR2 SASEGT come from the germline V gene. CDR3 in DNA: TGTGCCAGCAGTGAAGCCGAGGACTATGGCTACACCTTC. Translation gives CASSEAEDYGYTF.

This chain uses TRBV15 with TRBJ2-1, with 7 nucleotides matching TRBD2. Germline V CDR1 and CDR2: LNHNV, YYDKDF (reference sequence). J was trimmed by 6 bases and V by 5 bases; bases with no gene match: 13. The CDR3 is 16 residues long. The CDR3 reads CATSGRDYPLGNEQFF. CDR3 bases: TGTGCCACCAGCGGCCGGGACTACCCACTGGGCAATGAGCAGTTCTTC.

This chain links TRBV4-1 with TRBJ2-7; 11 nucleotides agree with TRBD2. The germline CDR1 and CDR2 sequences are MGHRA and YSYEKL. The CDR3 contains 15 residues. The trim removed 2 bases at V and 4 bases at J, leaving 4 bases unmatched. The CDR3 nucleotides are TGCGCCAGCAGCCAATTACTAGCGGGGGAGTACGAGCAGTACTTC. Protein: CASSQLLAGEYEQYF.